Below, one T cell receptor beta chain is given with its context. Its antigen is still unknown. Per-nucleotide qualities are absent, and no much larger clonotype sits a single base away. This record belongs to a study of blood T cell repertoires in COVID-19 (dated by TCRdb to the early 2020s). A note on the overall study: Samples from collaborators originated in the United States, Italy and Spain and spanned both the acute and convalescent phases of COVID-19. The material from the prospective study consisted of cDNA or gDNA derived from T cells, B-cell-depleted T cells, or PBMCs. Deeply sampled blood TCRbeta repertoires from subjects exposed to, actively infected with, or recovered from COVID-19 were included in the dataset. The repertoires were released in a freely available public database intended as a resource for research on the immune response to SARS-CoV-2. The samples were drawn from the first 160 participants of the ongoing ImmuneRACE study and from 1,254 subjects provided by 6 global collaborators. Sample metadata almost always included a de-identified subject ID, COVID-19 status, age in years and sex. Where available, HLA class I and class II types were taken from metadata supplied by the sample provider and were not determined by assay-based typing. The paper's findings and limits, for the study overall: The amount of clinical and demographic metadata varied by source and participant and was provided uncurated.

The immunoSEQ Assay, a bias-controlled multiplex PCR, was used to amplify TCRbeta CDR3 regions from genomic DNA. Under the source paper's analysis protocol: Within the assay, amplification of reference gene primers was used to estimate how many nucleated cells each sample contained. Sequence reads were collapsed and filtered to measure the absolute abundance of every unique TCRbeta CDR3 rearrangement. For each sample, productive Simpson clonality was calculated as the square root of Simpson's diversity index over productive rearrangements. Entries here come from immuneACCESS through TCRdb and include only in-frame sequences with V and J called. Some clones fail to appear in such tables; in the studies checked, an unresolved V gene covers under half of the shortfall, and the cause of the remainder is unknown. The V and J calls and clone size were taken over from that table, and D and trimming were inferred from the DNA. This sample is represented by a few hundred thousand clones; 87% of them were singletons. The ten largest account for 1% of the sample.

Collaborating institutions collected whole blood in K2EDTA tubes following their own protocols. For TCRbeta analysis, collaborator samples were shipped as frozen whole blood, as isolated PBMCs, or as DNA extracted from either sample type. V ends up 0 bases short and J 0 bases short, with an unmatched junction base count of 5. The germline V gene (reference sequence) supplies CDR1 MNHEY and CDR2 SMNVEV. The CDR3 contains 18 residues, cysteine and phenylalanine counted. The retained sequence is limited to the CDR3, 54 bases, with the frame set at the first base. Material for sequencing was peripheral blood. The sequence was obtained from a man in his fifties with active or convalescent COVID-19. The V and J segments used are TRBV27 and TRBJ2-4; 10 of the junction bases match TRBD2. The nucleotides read TGTGCCAGCAGTTTATCGAACAGCGGGGGGGTAGCCAAAAACATTCAGTACTTC. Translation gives CASSLSNSGGVAKNIQYF.